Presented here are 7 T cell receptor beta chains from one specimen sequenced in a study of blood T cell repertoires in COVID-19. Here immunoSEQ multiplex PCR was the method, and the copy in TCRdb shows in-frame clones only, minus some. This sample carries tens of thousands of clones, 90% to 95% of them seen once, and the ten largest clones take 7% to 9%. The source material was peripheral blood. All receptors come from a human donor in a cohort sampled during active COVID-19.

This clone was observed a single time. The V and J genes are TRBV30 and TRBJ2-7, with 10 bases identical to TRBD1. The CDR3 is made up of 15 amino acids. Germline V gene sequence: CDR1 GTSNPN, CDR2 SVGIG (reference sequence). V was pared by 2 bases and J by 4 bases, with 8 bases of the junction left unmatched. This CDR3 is CAWSSRGTGVYEQYF. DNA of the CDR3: TGTGCCTGGAGTTCTCGGGGGACAGGGGTTTACGAGCAGTACTTC.

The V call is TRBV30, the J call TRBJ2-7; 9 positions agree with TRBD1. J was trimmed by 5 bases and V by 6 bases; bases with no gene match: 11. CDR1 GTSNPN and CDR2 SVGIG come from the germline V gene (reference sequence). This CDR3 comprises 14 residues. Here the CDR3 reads CACLRDRVSHEQYF. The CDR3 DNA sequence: TGTGCCTGCCTCCGGGACAGGGTATCCCACGAGCAGTACTTC.

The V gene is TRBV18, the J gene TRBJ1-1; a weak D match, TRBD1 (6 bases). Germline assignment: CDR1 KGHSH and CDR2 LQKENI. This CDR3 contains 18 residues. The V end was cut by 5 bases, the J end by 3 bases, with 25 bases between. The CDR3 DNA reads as TGTGCCAGCTCAACGTTCGGCCCGGGCCAGGGGAGCGACACTGAAGCTTTCTTT. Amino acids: CASSTFGPGQGSDTEAFF.

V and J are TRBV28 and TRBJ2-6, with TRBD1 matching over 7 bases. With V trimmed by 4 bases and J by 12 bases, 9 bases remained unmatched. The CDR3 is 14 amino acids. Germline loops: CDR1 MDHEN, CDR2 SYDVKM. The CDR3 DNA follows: TGTGCCAGCAGTTCCGGGACAGTCCCCCTCGTCCTGACTTTC. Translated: CASSSGTVPLVLTF.

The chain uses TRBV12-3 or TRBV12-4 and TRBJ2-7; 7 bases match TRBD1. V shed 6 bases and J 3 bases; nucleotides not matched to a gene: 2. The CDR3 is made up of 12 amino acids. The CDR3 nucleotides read TGTGCCAGCAGCCAGGGGGTCTACGAGCAGTACTTC. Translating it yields CASSQGVYEQYF.

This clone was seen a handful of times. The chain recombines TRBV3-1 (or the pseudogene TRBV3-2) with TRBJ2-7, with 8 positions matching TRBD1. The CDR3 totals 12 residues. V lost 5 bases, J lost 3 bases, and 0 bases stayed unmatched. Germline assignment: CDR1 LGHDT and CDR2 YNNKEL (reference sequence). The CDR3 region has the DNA TGTGCCAGCAGCGGACAGGGCTACGAGCAGTACTTC. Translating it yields CASSGQGYEQYF.

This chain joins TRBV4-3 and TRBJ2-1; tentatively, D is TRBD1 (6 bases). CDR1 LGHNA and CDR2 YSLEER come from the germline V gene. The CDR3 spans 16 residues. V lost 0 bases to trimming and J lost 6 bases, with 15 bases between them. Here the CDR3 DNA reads TGCGCCAGCAGCCAAGAGATGGGGGCCTTGGGCAATGAGCAGTTCTTC. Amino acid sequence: CASSQEMGALGNEQFF.